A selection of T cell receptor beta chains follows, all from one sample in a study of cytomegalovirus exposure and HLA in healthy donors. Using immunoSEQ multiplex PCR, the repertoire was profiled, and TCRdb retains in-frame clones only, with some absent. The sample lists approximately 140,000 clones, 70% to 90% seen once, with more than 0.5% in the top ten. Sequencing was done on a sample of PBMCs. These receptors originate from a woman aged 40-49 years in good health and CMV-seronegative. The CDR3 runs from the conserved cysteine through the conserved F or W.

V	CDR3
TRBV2	CASSSSGGNNEQFF
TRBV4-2	CASSQGGLRNTEAFF
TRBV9	CASSVGRGVPRADTQYF
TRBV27	CASRPDRDKSYEQYF
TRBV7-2	CASSLEGTGIISPQHF
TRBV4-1	CASTLAATYNEQFF
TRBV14	CASSQSSDAASYNEQFF
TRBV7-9	CSSSPMDRGGYGYTF
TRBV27	CASSFGEGTYGYTF
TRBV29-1	CSVSGGDSSPTDTQYF
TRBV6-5	CASSYSSARNTEAFF
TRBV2	CASSKEGTGPYEQYF
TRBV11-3	CASSLGGGTASYEQYF
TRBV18	CASSPWTGPDTQYF
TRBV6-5	CASSYQQGDYYGYTF
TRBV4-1	CASSQPGVDTQYF
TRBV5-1	CASSNGGGVETQYF
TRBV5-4	CASSLGAGGDTQYF
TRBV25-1	CASSQAGSTDTQYF
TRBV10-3	CAISDSSGQGSYEQYF
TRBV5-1	CASSLATGGAGYEQYF
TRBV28	CASSLFAAGSEKLFF
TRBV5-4	CASSSQTSGSAGEPFF
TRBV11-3	CASSLGPRPGSGANVLTF
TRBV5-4	CASKSSDLNEQFF
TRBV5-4	CASSLDTYGYTF
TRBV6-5	CASGLAGGSYNEQFF